Reported below is one TCR beta chain. This record belongs to a study of T cells in Graves' hyperthyroidism and ophthalmopathy. Researchers took RNA transcripts and amplified the TCR beta CDR3 regions from them. First-round RT-PCR with HTBI primers amplified the TCR CDR3 region. TCRdb analysed the multiplex PCR reads with MiXCR anew, one entry per CDR3 protein. The table shows about 350,000 distinct CDR3 sequences, with about 18% occurring only once. The sequenced material came from blood. The source of this sequence is a woman in her twenties or thirties with Graves' hyperthyroidism that later progressed to Graves' ophthalmopathy.

The DNA for the CDR3 is TGCAGTGCTAGAACAGGGGATCGAAATGAGCAGTTCTTC. Amino acid sequence: CSARTGDRNEQFF. V and J are TRBV20-1 and TRBJ2-1; 7 bases line up with TRBD1. Looked up from germline, CDR1 is DFQATT and CDR2 is SNEGSKA (reference sequence). Trimming cost V 2 bases and J 7 bases; bases outside gene matches: 5. The CDR3 runs to 13 residues.